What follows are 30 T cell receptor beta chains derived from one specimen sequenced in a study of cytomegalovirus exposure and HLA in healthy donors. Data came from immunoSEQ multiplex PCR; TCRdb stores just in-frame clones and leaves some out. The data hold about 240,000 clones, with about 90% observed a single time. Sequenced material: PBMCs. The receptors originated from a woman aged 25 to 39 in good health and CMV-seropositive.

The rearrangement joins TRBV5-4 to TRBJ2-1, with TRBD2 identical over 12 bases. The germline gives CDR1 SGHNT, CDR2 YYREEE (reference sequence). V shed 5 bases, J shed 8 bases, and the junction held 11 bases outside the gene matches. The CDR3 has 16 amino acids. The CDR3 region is CASSRGLAGRRDEQFF. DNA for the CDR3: TGTGCCAGCAGTCGTGGACTAGCGGGAAGAAGAGATGAGCAGTTCTTC. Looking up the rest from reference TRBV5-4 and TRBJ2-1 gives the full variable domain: ETGVTQSPTHLIKTRGQQVTLRCSSQSGHNTVSWYQQALGQGPQFIFQYYREEENGRGNFPPRFSGLQFPNYSSELNVNALELDDSALYLCASSRGLAGRRDEQFFGPGTRLTVL.

The CDR3 nucleotides read TGCAGCGTTGAAGGGGGTAGCGACACTGAAGCTTTCTTT. Its protein product is CSVEGGSDTEAFF. The V call is TRBV29-1, the J call TRBJ1-1; D is ambiguous. Germline V gene data show CDR1 as SQVTM and CDR2 as ANQGSEA. The ends were cut back, 1 base at V and 3 bases at J, with 9 bases in the middle. The CDR3 has 13 residues.

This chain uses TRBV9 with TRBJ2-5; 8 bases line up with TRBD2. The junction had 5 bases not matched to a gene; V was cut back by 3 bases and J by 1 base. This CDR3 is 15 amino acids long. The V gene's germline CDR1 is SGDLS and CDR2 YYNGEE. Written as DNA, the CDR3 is TGTGCCAGCAGCGCCGGGGGGGCGGTCCAAGAGACCCAGTACTTC. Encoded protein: CASSAGGAVQETQYF.

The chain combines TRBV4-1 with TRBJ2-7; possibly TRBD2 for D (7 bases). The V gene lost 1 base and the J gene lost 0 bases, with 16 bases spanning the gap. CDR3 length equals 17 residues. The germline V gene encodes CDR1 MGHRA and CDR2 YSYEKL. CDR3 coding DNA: TGCGCCAGCAGCCAAGTGACGGGGGGCGGAAGCTCCTACGAGCAGTACTTC. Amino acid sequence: CASSQVTGGGSSYEQYF.

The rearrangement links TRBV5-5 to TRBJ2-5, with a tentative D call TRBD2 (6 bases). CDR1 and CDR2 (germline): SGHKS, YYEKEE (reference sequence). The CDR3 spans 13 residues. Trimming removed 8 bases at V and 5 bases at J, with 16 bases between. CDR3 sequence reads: CASNRIGGETQYF. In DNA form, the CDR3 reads TGTGCCAGTAACAGGATCGGAGGGGAGACCCAGTACTTC.

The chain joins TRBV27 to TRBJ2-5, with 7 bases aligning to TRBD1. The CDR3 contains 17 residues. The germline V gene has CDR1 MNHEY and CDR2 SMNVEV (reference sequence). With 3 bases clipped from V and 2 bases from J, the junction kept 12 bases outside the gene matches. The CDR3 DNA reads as TGTGCCAGCAGTTTCAGACAGGGCCGTGTTCGACAAGAGACCCAGTACTTC. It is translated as CASSFRQGRVRQETQYF.

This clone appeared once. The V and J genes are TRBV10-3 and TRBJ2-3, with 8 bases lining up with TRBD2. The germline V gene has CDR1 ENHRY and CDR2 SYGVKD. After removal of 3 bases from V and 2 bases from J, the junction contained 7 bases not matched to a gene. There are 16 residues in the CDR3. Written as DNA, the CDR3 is TGTGCCATCAGTGATACGGGGGGGGGTCCCACAGATACGCAGTATTTT. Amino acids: CAISDTGGGPTDTQYF.

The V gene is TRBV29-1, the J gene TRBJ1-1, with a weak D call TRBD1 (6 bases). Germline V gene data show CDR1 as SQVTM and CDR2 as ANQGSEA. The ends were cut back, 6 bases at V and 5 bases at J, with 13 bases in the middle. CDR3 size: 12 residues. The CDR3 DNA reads TGCAGCGTCCAGGGGACCTGGACTGAAGCTTTCTTT. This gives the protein CSVQGTWTEAFF. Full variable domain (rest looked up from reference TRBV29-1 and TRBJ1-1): SAVISQKPSRDICQRGTSLTIQCQVDSQVTMMFWYRQQPGQSLTLIATANQGSEATYESGFVIDKFPISRPNLTFSTLTVSNMSPEDSSIYLCSVQGTWTEAFFGQGTRLTVV.

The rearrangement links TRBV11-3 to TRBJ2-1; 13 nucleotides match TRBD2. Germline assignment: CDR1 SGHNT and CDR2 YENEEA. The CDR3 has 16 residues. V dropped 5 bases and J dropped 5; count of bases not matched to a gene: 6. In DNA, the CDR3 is TGTGCCAGCAGCCACGGGACTAGCGGGGTCAACAATGAGCAGTTCTTC. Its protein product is CASSHGTSGVNNEQFF.

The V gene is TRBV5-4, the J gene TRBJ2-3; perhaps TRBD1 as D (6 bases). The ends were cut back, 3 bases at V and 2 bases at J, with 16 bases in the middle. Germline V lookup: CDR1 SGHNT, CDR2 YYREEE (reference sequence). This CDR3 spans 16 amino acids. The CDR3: CASSSPAGADTDTQYF. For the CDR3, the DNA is TGTGCCAGCAGCTCCCCGGCAGGGGCCGACACAGATACGCAGTATTTT. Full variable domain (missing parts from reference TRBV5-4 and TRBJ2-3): ETGVTQSPTHLIKTRGQQVTLRCSSQSGHNTVSWYQQALGQGPQFIFQYYREEENGRGNFPPRFSGLQFPNYSSELNVNALELDDSALYLCASSSPAGADTDTQYFGPGTRLTVL.

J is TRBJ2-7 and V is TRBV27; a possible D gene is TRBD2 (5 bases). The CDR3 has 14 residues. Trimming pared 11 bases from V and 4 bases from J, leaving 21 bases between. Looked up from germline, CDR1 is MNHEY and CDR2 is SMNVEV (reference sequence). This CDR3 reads CASGPPGLRYEQYF. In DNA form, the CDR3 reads TGTGCCTCCGGCCCACCGGGATTGAGGTACGAGCAGTACTTC.

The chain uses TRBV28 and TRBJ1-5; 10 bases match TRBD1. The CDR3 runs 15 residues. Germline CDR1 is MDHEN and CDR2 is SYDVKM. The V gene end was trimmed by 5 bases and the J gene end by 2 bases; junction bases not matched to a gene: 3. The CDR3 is CASSRDRGGNQPQHF. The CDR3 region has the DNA TGTGCCAGCAGTAGGGACAGGGGAGGCAATCAGCCCCAGCATTTT.

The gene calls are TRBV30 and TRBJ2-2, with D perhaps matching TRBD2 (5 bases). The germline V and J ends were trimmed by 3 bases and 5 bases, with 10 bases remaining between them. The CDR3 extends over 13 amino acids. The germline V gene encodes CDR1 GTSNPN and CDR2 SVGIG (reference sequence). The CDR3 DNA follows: TGTGCCTGGAGCGGGAAACAGACCGGGGAGCTGTTTTTT. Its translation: CAWSGKQTGELFF.

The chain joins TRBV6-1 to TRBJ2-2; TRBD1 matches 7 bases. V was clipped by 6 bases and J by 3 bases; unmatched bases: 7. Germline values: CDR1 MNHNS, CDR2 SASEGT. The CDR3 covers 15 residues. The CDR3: CASSDTGADTGELFF. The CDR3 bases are TGTGCCAGCAGCGACACAGGGGCCGACACCGGGGAGCTGTTTTTT.

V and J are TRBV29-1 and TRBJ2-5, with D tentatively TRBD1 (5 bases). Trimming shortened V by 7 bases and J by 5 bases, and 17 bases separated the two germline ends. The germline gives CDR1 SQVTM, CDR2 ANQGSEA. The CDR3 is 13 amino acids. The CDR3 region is CSATQGFRETQYF. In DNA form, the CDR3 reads TGCAGCGCCACGCAGGGTTTTAGGGAGACCCAGTACTTC.

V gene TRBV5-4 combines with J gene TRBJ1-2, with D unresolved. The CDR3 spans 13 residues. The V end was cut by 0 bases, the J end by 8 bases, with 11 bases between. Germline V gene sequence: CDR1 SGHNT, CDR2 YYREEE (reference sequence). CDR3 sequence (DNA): TGTGCCAGCAGCTTGGGCCGGGAATGGGGCTACACCTTC. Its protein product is CASSLGREWGYTF.

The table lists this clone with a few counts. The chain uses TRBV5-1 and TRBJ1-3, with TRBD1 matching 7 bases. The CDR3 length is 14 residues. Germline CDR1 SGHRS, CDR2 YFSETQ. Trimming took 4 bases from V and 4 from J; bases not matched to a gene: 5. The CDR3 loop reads CASSDRTGGNTIYF. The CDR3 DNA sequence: TGCGCCAGCAGCGATAGGACAGGAGGAAACACCATATATTTT.

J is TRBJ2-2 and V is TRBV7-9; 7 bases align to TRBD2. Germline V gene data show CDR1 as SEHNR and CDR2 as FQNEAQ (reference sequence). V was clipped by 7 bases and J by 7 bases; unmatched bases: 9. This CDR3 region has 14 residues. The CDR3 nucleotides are TGTGCCAGCAACCCTAGCGGTCCGGACGGGGAGCTGTTTTTT. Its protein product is CASNPSGPDGELFF.

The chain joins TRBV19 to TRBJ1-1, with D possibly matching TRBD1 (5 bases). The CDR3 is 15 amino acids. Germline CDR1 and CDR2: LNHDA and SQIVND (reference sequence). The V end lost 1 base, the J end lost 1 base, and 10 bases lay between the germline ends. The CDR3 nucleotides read TGTGCCAGTAGTATAGGACAGTCTAAGAACACTGAAGCTTTCTTT. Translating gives CASSIGQSKNTEAFF. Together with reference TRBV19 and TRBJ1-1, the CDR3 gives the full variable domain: DGGITQSPKYLFRKEGQNVTLSCEQNLNHDAMYWYRQDPGQGLRLIYYSQIVNDFQKGDIAEGYSVSREKKESFPLTVTSAQKNPTAFYLCASSIGQSKNTEAFFGQGTRLTVV.

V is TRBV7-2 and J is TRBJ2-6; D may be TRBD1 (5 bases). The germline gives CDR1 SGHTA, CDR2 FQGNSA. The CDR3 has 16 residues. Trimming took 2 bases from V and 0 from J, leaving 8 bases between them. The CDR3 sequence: CASSLIRASGANVLTF. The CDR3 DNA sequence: TGTGCCAGCAGCTTAATCAGGGCCTCTGGGGCCAACGTCCTGACTTTC.

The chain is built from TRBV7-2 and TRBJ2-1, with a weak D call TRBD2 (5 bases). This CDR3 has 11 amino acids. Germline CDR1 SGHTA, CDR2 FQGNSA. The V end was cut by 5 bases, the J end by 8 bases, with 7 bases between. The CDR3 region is CASSRRDEQFF. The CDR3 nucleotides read TGTGCCAGCAGCCGGCGGGATGAGCAGTTCTTC.

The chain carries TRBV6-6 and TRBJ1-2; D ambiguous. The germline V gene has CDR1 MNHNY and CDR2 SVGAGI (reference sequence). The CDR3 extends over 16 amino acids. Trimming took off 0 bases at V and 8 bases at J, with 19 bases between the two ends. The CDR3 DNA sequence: TGTGCCAGCAGTTACTCGGAATCACTTAATCCGGGGGGCTACACCTTC. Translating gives CASSYSESLNPGGYTF.

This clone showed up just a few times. This chain's CDR3 is CSAGTGGFYEQYF. The CDR3 nucleotides are TGCAGCGCCGGGACAGGGGGTTTCTACGAGCAGTACTTC. The chain links TRBV29-1 to TRBJ2-7, with 11 bases that match TRBD1. The CDR3 spans 13 residues. The germline CDR1 and CDR2 sequences are SQVTM and ANQGSEA. V lost 7 bases, J lost 3 bases, and 5 bases stayed unmatched.

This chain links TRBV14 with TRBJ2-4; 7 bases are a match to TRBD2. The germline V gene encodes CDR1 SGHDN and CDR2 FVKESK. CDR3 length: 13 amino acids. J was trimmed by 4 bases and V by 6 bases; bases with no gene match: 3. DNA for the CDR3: TGTGCCAGCAGGGGACTAAGGAAAAACATTCAGTACTTC. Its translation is CASRGLRKNIQYF.

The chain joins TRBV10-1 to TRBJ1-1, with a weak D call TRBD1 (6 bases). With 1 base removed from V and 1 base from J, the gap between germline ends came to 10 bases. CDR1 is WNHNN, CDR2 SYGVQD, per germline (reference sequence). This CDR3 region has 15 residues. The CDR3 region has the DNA TGCGCCAGCAGTGAGTACTCACAGGGGAACACTGAAGCTTTCTTT. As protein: CASSEYSQGNTEAFF.

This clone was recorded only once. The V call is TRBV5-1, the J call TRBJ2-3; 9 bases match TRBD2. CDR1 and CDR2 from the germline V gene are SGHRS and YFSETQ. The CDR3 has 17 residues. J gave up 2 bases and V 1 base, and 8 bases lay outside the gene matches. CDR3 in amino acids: CASSLISSGTFTDTQYF. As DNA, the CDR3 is TGCGCCAGCAGCTTGATATCTAGCGGGACCTTCACAGATACGCAGTATTTT.

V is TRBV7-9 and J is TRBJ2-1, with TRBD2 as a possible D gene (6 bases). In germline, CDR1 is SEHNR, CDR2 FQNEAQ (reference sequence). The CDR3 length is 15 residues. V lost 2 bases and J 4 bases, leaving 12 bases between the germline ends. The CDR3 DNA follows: TGTGCCAGCAGCTTATCAGCGGGTGGGTACAATGAGCAGTTCTTC. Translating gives CASSLSAGGYNEQFF.

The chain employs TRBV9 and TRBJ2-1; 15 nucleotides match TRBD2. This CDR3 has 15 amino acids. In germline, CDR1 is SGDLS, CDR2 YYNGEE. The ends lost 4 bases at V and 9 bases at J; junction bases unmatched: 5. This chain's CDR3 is CASSTRTSGGGEQFF. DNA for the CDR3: TGTGCCAGCAGCACACGGACTAGCGGGGGGGGTGAGCAGTTCTTC.

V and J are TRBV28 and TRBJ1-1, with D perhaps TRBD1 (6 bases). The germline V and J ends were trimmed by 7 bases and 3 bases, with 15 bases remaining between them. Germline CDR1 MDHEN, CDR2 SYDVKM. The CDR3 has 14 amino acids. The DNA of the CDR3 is TGTGCCAGCACAGCCATGAGGGGGTACACTGAAGCTTTCTTT. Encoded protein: CASTAMRGYTEAFF. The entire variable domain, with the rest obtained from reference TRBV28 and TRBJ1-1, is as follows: DVKVTQSSRYLVKRTGEKVFLECVQDMDHENMFWYRQDPGLGLRLIYFSYDVKMKEKGDIPEGYSVSREKKERFSLILESASTNQTSMYLCASTAMRGYTEAFFGQGTRLTVV.

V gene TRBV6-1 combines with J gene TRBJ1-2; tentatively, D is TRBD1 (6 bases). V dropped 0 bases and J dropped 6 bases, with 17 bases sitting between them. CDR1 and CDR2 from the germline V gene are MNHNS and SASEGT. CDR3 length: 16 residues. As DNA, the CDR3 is TGTGCCAGCAGTGAAGCGAAGCTGGGGGCGTTGGATGGCTACACCTTC. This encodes CASSEAKLGALDGYTF.